These T cell receptor beta chains were read from a single sample in a study of blood T cells in healthy people across ages. TCRdb reanalysed the 5' RACE reads using MiXCR and keeps one entry per CDR3 protein. There are about 1.7 million distinct CDR3 sequences in the sample; roughly 30% occur only once, and less than 9.5% lies in the top ten. The sequenced material came from blood. All receptors come from a woman younger than 45 in good health. Each CDR3 is given with its conserved first and last residue. The D gene is left open where the match is weak. Expanded clones are given a class, and other clones once, few, many or no size at all.

>.|TRBJ2-3|TRBV6-5|.
TGTGCCAGCAGACCAACGAGGGGGACGCAGTATTTT
CASRPTRGTQYF
>.|TRBJ2-5|TRBV7-3|once
TGTGCCAGCAGCTTAAAGTCGTGGGCCCCCCCAGAGACCCAGTACTTC
CASSLKSWAPPETQYF
>.|TRBJ2-1|TRBV7-9|.
TGTGCCAGCAGCTTGGGCGGGAGAGGGGGGGATGAGCAGTTTTTC
CASSLGGRGGDEQFF
>.|TRBJ2-5|TRBV6-6|.
TGTGCCAGCGTGACAGTCCCTCAAGAGACCCAGTACTTC
CASVTVPQETQYF
>TRBD1|TRBJ2-7|TRBV18|.
TGTGCCAGCTCATCAACCCAGGACAGGGGCAACGAGCAGTACTTC
CASSSTQDRGNEQYF
>.|TRBJ1-1|TRBV6-6|.
TGTGCCAGCAGTTCCGGGGGGAGCGGCCTTGAAGCTTTCTTT
CASSSGGSGLEAFF
>TRBD2|TRBJ2-5|TRBV7-9|.
TGTGCCAGCAGCCTATCTAGCGGGGGCGAGTACTTC
CASSLSSGGEYF
>.|TRBJ1-2|TRBV5-1|.
TGCGCCAGCAGCTTGAGGCCAGGGTATAACGATGGCTACACCTTC
CASSLRPGYNDGYTF
>.|TRBJ2-5|TRBV7-2|.
TGTGCCAGCAGCGGGTACAGAGTTTCCCAAGAGACCCAGTACTTC
CASSGYRVSQETQYF
>TRBD1|TRBJ2-4|TRBV7-2|few
TGTGCCAGCACCTTCGGACAGGGAAACATTCAGTACTTC
CASTFGQGNIQYF